The next 11 T cell receptor beta chains were all read from a single sample in a study of blood T cell repertoires in COVID-19. Libraries were prepared by immunoSEQ multiplex PCR; TCRdb keeps only in-frame clonotypes and omits some of them. This table has some 150,000 clones, around 80% appearing once. Sequenced: peripheral blood. The source of these receptors is a woman between 65 and 79 years old with COVID-19, enrolled during active disease.

This clone turned up a few times. The chain has TRBV30 and TRBJ1-2; D is perhaps TRBD1 (6 bases). The CDR3 runs 12 residues. V lost 3 bases and J lost 7, with 12 bases in between. CDR1 and CDR2 from the germline V gene are GTSNPN and SVGIG (reference sequence). The CDR3: CAWRVQGSGYTF. CDR3 in DNA: TGTGCCTGGAGGGTGCAGGGGTCTGGCTACACCTTC.

The chain joins TRBV5-1 to TRBJ1-1; D not certain. Germline V gene lookup returns CDR1 SGHRS and CDR2 YFSETQ. With 1 base removed from V and 0 bases from J, the gap between germline ends came to 4 bases. The CDR3 sequence is 13 residues long. The CDR3 loop reads CASSLRLNTEAFF. CDR3 sequence (DNA): TGCGCCAGCAGCTTGCGGTTGAACACTGAAGCTTTCTTT.

The rearrangement links TRBV11-2 to TRBJ2-1; 9 bases are shared with TRBD1. The V segment lost 1 base and the J segment 2 bases; nucleotides outside the gene matches: 3. Germline lookup yields CDR1 SGHAT and CDR2 FQNNGV. This CDR3 spans 16 amino acids. The DNA of the CDR3 is TGTGCCAGCAGCTTAGGAGGACAGGGGCCCTACAATGAGCAGTTCTTC. It encodes CASSLGGQGPYNEQFF.

The chain has TRBV3-1 (or the pseudogene TRBV3-2) and TRBJ2-1, with TRBD2 matching over 8 bases. The CDR3 spans 16 residues. Germline values: CDR1 LGHDT, CDR2 YNNKEL (reference sequence). The ends lost 4 bases at V and 0 bases at J; junction bases unmatched: 5. CDR3 sequence reads: CASSPGGGLSYNEQFF. The CDR3 DNA is TGTGCCAGCAGCCCGGGGGGGGGCCTCTCCTACAATGAGCAGTTCTTC.

The chain joins TRBV19 to TRBJ1-5; TRBD1 aligns across 7 bases. In germline, CDR1 is LNHDA, CDR2 SQIVND (reference sequence). The CDR3 is made up of 14 amino acids. After removal of 5 bases from V and 4 bases from J, the junction contained 5 bases not matched to a gene. CDR3: CASSAGQLNQPQHF. The CDR3 bases are TGTGCCAGTAGTGCGGGACAGCTTAATCAGCCCCAGCATTTT.

The genes are TRBV6-4 and TRBJ1-1; TRBD1 might be the D (5 bases). Trimming removed 4 bases at V and 3 bases at J, with 15 bases between. The CDR3 spans 15 residues. Per the germline V gene, CDR1 is MRHNA and CDR2 is SNTAGT. Here the CDR3 reads CASSVGHTADTEAFF. DNA for the CDR3: TGTGCCAGCAGTGTAGGACATACCGCGGACACTGAAGCTTTCTTT.

This clone showed up just once. The V and J genes are TRBV30 and TRBJ2-1; D unclear. The ends were cut back, 3 bases at V and 10 bases at J, with 7 bases in the middle. From germline, CDR1 is GTSNPN and CDR2 SVGIG (reference sequence). This CDR3 spans 10 amino acids. The CDR3 loop is CAWRSNEQFF. Here the CDR3 DNA reads TGTGCCTGGAGGAGTAACGAGCAGTTCTTC.

The rearrangement uses TRBV5-1 and TRBJ1-1; 7 bases map to TRBD1. This CDR3 contains 15 residues. After removal of 2 bases from V and 3 bases from J, the junction contained 7 bases not matched to a gene. CDR1 is SGHRS and CDR2 is YFSETQ in the germline V gene. The CDR3 bases are TGCGCCAGCAGCTTCAGGGGGTATGGAGACACTGAAGCTTTCTTT. As protein: CASSFRGYGDTEAFF.

CDR3 in DNA: TGTGCCAGCTCACCAACTTCGGGACAGGCTCAAGAGACCCAGTACTTC. The encoded protein is CASSPTSGQAQETQYF. The gene calls are TRBV18 and TRBJ2-5, with 8 bases identical to TRBD1. This CDR3 contains 16 residues. The V gene end was trimmed by 2 bases and the J gene end by 2 bases; junction bases not matched to a gene: 7. Germline lookup yields CDR1 KGHSH and CDR2 LQKENI.

A few counts support this clone. The chain links TRBV6-5 to TRBJ1-5; D may be TRBD1 (6 bases). Germline loops: CDR1 MNHEY, CDR2 SVGAGI. The CDR3 has 15 amino acids. V lost 10 bases and J lost 3, with 19 bases in between. CDR3 in DNA: TGTGCCACCGCGGGGGGCGACGGTCTCAATCAGCCCCAGCATTTT. Protein product: CATAGGDGLNQPQHF.

In its sample, this clone was seen many times. The chain links TRBV2 to TRBJ1-2; D unresolved. This CDR3 has 14 amino acids. V dropped 7 bases and J dropped 4 bases, with 16 bases sitting between them. The germline V gene has CDR1 SNHLY and CDR2 FYNNEI. Here the CDR3 reads CASIRDGVAYGYTF. CDR3 DNA: TGTGCCAGCATTCGTGACGGGGTTGCCTATGGCTACACCTTC.